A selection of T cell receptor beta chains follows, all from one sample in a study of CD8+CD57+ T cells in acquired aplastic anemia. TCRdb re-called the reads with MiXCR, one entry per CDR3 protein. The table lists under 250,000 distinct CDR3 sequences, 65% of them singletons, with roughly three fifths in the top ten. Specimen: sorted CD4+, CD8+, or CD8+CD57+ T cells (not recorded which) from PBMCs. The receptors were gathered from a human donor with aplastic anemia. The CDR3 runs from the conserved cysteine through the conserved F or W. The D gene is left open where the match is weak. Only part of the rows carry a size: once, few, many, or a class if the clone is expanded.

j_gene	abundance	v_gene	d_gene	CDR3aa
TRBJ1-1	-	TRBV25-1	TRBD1	CASSEILGTGGTEAFF
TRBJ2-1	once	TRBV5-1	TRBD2	CASSLDTSGGDEQFF
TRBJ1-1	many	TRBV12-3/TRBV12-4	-	CASSEAGSPTEAFF
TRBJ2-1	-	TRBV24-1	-	CATSDRRFPYNEQFF
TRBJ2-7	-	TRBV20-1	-	CSARVQGEQYF
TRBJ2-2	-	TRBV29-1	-	CSAGLGRGTGELFF
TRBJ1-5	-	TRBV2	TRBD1	CASSGPGRGPYQPQHF
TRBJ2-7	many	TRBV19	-	CASSAPLGGGRGYEQYF
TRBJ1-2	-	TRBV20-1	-	CSASIPGQDGYTF
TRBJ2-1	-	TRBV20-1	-	CSARRLLGSRNEQSF
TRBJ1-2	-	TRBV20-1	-	CSAWTASYDYTF
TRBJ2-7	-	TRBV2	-	CASGYSFGEQYF
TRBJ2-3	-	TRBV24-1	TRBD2	CATSAAGGTDTQYF
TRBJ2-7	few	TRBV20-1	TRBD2	CSARETAGDVYEQYF
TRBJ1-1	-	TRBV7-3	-	CASSADSNTEAFF
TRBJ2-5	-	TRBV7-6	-	CASSSGIGTGETQYF
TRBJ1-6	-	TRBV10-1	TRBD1	CASSAETGELSYNSPLHF
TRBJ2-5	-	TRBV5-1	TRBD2	CASSSRLAGDYQETQYF
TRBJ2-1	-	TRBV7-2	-	CASRPRASPREQFF
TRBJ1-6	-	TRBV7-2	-	CASMRDYNSPLHF
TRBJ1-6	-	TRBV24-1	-	CATSDPQTGYNSPLHF
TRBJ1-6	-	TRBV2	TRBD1	CASMGQGTNNSPLHF
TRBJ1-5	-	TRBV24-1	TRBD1	CASSEVRQGARYRSNQPQHF
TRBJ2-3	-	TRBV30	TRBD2	CAWNVAGGRDTQYF
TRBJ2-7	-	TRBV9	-	CASSPGTARHEQYF
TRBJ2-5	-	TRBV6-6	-	CVQRLGRLLQETQYF
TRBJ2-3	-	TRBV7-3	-	CASSRRRGGTDTQYF
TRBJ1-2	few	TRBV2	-	CASRIRDSPYGYTF
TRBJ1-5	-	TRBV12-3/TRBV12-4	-	CASRGEEALPPQHF
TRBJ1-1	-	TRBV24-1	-	CATSEGRENTEAFF
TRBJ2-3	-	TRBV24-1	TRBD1	CATSPTGKADTQYF
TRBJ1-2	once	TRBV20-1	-	CSARGQTGYGYTF
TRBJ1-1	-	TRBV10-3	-	CAISESGLGNTEAFF
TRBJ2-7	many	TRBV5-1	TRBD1	CASGRDSSYEQYF
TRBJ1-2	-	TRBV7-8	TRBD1	CASSDRDSNYGYTF
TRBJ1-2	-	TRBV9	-	CASSLRDTGSYGYTF
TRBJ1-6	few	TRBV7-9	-	CASSSGGGNSPLHF